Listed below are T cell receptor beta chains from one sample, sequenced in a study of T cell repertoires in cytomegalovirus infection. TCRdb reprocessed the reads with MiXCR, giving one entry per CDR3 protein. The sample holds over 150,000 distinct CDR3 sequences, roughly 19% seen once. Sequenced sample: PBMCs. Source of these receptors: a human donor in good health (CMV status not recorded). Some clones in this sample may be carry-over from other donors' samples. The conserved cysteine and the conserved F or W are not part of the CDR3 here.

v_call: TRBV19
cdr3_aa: ASSGTQGGEQY

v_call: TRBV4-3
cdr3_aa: ASSPASTMNTEAF

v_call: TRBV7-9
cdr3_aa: ASSFLGSVPNYGYT

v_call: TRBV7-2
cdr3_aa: ASSFYSGQASGNTIY

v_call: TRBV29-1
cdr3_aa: SHRTGESEAF

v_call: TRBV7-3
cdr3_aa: ASSLSQGRPHGYT

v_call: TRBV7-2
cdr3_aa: ASSLQGRVYNEQF

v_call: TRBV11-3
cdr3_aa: ASSPRQSYEQY

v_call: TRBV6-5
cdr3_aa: ASSIGRNYGYT

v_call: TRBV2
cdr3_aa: ASSREGADYGYT

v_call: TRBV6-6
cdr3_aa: ASRTGTVIYEQY

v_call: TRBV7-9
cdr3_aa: ASRRGTENSPLH

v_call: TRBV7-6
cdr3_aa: ASSLVTREYEQY

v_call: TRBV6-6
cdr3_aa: ASSPQGAYNEQY

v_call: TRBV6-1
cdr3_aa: ASSVEGLALKTQY

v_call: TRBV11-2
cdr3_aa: ATTDRGGYEQY

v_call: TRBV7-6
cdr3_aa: ASSRDDGYEQY

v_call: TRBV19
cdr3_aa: ASSRGLAGVSSGANVLT

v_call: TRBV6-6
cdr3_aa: ASNGGVDTDTQY

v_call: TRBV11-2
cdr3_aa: ASSPGQGRDQY

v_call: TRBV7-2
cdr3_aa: ASSRDRPNEKLF

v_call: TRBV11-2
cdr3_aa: ASSPRLAGHEQY

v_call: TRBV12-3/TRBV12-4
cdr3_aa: ANSGPGGEGTNVLT

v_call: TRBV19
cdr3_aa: ASSMSSPSYEQY

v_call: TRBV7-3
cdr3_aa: ASSLTGGKNTEAF

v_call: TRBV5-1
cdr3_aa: ASSQTGGPGEGEQF

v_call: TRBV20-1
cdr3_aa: SAEGLQNEQF

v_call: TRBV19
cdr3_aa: ASSIGGVSGRANEQF

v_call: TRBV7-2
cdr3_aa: ASSSRGGTEAF

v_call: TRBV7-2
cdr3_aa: ASSSGLLNEQF

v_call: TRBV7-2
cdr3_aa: ASSLDWGVSDGYT

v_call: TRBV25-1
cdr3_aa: ASSGSTPTYEQY

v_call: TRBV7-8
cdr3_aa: ASSFPSTSSNQPQH

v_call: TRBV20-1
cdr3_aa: SAKGGPGLNSDTQY

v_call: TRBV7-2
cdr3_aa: ASRKGDGTGNTEAF

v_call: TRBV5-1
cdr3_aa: ASSMSGRQGNEQF

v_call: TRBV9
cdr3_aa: ASSVESWTEAF

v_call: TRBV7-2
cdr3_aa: ASSARGQGIYEQY

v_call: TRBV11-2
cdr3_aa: PRSGGREDEQF

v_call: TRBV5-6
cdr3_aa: ASSGWGHNIQY

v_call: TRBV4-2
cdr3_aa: ASNLEGRALNNEQF

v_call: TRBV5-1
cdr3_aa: ASSTTGNTGELF

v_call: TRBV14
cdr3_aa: ASSTLDRAGNTIY

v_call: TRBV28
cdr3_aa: ASSLLAGGRYGYT

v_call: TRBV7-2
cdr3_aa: ASSTSRGNQPQH

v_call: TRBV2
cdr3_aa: ASSAGGSEAF

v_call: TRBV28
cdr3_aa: ASTRGGLAVYEQY

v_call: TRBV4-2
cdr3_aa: ASSQDPARRTDTQY

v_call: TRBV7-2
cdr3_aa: ASSLIVLVHEQF

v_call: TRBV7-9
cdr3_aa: ASIHGQTNTGELF

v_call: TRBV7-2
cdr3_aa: ASSPQGVNEKLF

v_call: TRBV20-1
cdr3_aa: SAKDHRNYGYT